The 8 T cell receptor beta chains below were found in one sample sequenced in a study of blood T cell repertoires in COVID-19 (dated by TCRdb to the early 2020s). The library was generated by the immunoSEQ multiplex PCR assay. As stored in TCRdb, this immuneACCESS dataset retains in-frame rearrangements with V and J assigned. A fraction of the clones does not appear; measured against another copy, unresolved V genes explain less than half of the discrepancy, and the remainder lacks a known reason. This sample has approximately 110,000 clones in its table, and approximately 89% of those were observed once. The biggest ten clones account for roughly 3.2% of the sample. Sequenced input: peripheral blood. The source is a woman aged 80 or older with COVID-19, enrolled during active disease.

The V call is TRBV7-6, the J call TRBJ2-5; D call uncertain. V was trimmed by 1 base and J by 3 bases, leaving 9 bases between them. Germline V lookup: CDR1 SGHVS, CDR2 FNYEAQ. This CDR3 has 14 amino acids. The DNA of the CDR3 is TGTGCCAGCAGCTTAGGAACAGCTGAAGAGACCCAGTACTTC. This sequence encodes CASSLGTAEETQYF.

The sample holds one count of this clone. The rearrangement uses TRBV5-1 and TRBJ2-3; weak D call: TRBD1 (6 bases). This CDR3 has 13 amino acids. Per the germline V gene, CDR1 is SGHRS and CDR2 is YFSETQ. V was clipped by 2 bases and J by 8 bases, with 12 bases between them. This chain's CDR3 is CASSFYRETTQYF. The CDR3 DNA reads TGCGCCAGCAGCTTTTACAGGGAGACTACGCAGTATTTT.

The V call is TRBV28, the J call TRBJ1-5; D is ambiguous. This CDR3 is built from 16 residues. Germline CDR1 and CDR2: MDHEN and SYDVKM. V was pared by 10 bases and J by 1 base, with 20 bases between. The CDR3 loop reads CATTLMEGVSNQPQHF. CDR3 coding DNA: TGTGCCACCACATTAATGGAGGGCGTAAGCAATCAGCCCCAGCATTTT. Looking up the rest from reference TRBV28 and TRBJ1-5 gives the full variable domain: DVKVTQSSRYLVKRTGEKVFLECVQDMDHENMFWYRQDPGLGLRLIYFSYDVKMKEKGDIPEGYSVSREKKERFSLILESASTNQTSMYLCATTLMEGVSNQPQHFGDGTRLSIL.

This clone was found once. This chain links TRBV5-4 with TRBJ1-5; D is possibly TRBD1 (6 bases). This CDR3 comprises 14 residues. V was clipped by 2 bases and J by 3 bases, with 9 bases between them. Per germline, CDR1 SGHNT and CDR2 YYREEE (reference sequence). The CDR3 sequence is CASSFQGHNQPQHF. The CDR3 DNA reads TGTGCCAGCAGCTTTCAGGGGCACAATCAGCCCCAGCATTTT.

The chain links TRBV5-5 to TRBJ2-4; 7 bases agree with TRBD2. The V segment lost 2 bases and the J segment 1 base; nucleotides outside the gene matches: 9. The germline V gene has CDR1 SGHKS and CDR2 YYEKEE (reference sequence). The CDR3 extends over 17 amino acids. The CDR3 spells CASSFIVSGMAKNIQYF. The CDR3, as DNA: TGTGCCAGCAGCTTTATAGTCAGCGGGATGGCCAAAAACATTCAGTACTTC.

CDR3 sequence reads: CASSLGWTSGRYEQYF. CDR3 nucleotides: TGCGCCAGCAGCTTGGGTTGGACTAGCGGGAGATACGAGCAGTACTTC. The chain uses TRBV5-1 and TRBJ2-7; 13 nucleotides line up with TRBD2. Per germline, CDR1 SGHRS and CDR2 YFSETQ. V was clipped by 0 bases and J by 4 bases; unmatched bases: 4. The CDR3 is 16 amino acids. Full variable domain (outside the CDR3, taken from reference TRBV5-1 and TRBJ2-7): KAGVTQTPRYLIKTRGQQVTLSCSPISGHRSVSWYQQTPGQGLQFLFEYFSETQRNKGNFPGRFSGRQFSNSRSEMNVSTLELGDSALYLCASSLGWTSGRYEQYFGPGTRLTVT.

The rearrangement joins TRBV7-2 to TRBJ2-5; unclear D gene. This CDR3 spans 12 amino acids. Trimming left V 2 bases short and J 4 bases short, with 5 bases between. Germline V gene data show CDR1 as SGHTA and CDR2 as FQGNSA. The CDR3 is CASSLYRETQYF. DNA for the CDR3: TGTGCCAGCAGCTTATATCGAGAGACCCAGTACTTC.

The chain is built from TRBV5-4 and TRBJ2-3, with 8 positions matching TRBD1. This CDR3 contains 15 residues. Germline assignment: CDR1 SGHNT and CDR2 YYREEE (reference sequence). J lost 2 bases, V lost 6 bases, and 8 bases had no gene match. In DNA form, the CDR3 reads TGTGCCAGCACCCCGGCAGGGGGCATCACAGATACGCAGTATTTT. Its protein is CASTPAGGITDTQYF.